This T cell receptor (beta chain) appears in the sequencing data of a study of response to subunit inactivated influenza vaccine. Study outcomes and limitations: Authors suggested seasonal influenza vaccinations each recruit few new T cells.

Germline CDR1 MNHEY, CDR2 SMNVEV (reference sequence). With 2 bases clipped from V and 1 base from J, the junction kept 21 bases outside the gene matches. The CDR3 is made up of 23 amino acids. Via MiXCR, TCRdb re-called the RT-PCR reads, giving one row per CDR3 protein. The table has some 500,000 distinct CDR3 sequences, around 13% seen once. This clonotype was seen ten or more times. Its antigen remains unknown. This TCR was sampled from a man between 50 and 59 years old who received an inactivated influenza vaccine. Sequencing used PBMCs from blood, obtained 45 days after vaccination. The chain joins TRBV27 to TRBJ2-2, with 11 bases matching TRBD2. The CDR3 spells CASSLRDVLAGGFGAWNTGELFF. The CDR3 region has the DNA TGTGCCAGCAGTTTAAGGGACGTTCTAGCGGGAGGATTTGGGGCCTGGAACACCGGGGAGCTGTTTTTT.